This T cell receptor (beta chain) was identified during a study of CD8+ T cells in alopecia areata. As to this clone: The antigen is unknown.

RNA was extracted and reverse transcribed into cDNA as the sequencing template. TCRdb's copy holds only in-frame clones and misses some; the assay was immunoSEQ multiplex PCR. The sample lists about 40,000 clones; approximately 92% were seen once. Treatment of the sample: oral pan-JAK inhibitor, 5-10 mg twice daily. Peripheral blood and lesional scalp punch biopsies were taken from alopecia areata patients. The V and J ends lost 0 bases and 6 bases respectively, with 11 bases between them. From germline, CDR1 is SQVTM and CDR2 ANQGSEA. The CDR3 runs to 13 residues. Whole-study findings and limits: Scalp and blood samples kept many expanded lesional clones throughout tofacitinib. Having just one nonresponder leaves the connection between baseline CD8+ expansion and response unresolved. Resident alphabeta T-cell populations of normal skin are likewise subject to sequencing in scalp samples.

The chain links TRBV29-1 to TRBJ1-1, with D uncertain. The source of this sequence is a human donor with alopecia areata. Specimen: CD8+ T cells sorted from blood, collected at week 24, from a patient treated with tofacitinib. For the CDR3, the DNA is TGCAGCGTTGAAGAGTTGGGTTACCCTGAAGCTTTCTTT. This codes for CSVEELGYPEAFF.